This paragraph reports one T cell receptor (beta chain). The clone's antigen remains unknown. No qualities accompany the bases; no much larger clone lies one base away. The data stem from a study of chemoradiotherapy in HPV16-positive cancers (dated by TCRdb to between 2020 and 2023). The study in broad terms: Candidate HPV-specific T-cell clones and common TCR motifs were defined through functional T-cell assays on cells from two HPV16-positive patients. Whether T-cell immunity against the HPV oncoproteins E6 and E7 changes during chemoradiotherapy and whether survival is affected by this immunity were examined in the study. Next, the candidate HPV-specific TCRs and motifs were followed in TCR repertoires from around 92 patients with HPV-related cancers.

Preparation of the library involved the immunoSEQ multiplex PCR assay. TCRdb holds this immuneACCESS table with in-frame rearrangements only. Some clones are missing; in checked studies, unresolved V genes explain under half, and the rest has no known cause. The sample profile shows around 16,000 clones; roughly 73% of them were found once. Roughly 9.8% of the sample comes from the top ten. The full study reports these points: Among HPV16-positive patients, expansion of HPV-responsive T cells during chemoradiotherapy was associated with better recurrence-free survival. Only two HPV16-positive patients were used to derive the functional definition of HPV-specific T cells, and the survival association was reported for HPV16-positive patients. Expansion of candidate HPV-specific clones and E7-related TCR motifs was observed in the tumor microenvironment during treatment, whereas no such expansion was observed for non-HPV-specific T cells.

Repertoires were sampled repeatedly over the course of chemoradiotherapy, so clonal expansion could be followed in the tumor microenvironment. Reading from cysteine to phenylalanine, the CDR3 counts 14 amino acids. Left in the record is the CDR3 DNA by itself, 42 bases read in frame from the first base. V has 6 bases trimmed and J has 3 bases trimmed; junction bases matching no gene number 8. CDR1 and CDR2, looked up from the germline V gene, are MNHEY and SVGAGI. This clonotype was sampled from a human donor with HPV-associated anogenital cancer. The chain joins TRBV6-5 to TRBJ2-7, and 7 junctional nucleotides match TRBD1. Collection took place from a patient who underwent chemoradiotherapy. The CDR3 protein is CASRMPGQHYEQYF. The DNA is as follows: TGTGCCAGCAGAATGCCGGGACAGCACTACGAGCAGTACTTC.